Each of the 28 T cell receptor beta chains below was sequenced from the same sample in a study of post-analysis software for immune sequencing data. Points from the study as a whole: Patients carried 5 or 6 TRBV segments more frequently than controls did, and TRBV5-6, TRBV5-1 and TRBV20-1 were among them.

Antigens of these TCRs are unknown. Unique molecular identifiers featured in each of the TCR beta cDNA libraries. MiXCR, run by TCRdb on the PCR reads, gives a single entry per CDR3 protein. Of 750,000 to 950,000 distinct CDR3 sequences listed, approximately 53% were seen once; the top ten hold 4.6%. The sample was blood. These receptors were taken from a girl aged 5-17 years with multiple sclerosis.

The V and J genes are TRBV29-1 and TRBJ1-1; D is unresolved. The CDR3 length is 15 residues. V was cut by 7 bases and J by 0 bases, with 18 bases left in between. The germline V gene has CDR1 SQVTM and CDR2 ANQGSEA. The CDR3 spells CSGSRVEWLNTEAFF. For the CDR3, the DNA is TGCAGCGGTAGTAGGGTCGAATGGCTGAACACTGAAGCTTTCTTT.

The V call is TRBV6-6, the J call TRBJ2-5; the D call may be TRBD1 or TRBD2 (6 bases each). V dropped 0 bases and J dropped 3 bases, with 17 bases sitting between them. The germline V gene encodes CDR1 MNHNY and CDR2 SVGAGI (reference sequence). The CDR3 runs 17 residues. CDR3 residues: CASSYSGLGGGEETQYF. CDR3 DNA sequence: TGTGCCAGCAGTTACTCGGGACTCGGGGGCGGAGAAGAGACCCAGTACTTC.

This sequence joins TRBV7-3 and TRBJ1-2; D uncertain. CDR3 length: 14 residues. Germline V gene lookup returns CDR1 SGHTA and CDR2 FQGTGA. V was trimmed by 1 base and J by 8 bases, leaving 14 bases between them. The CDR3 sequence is CASSLKPRGNGYTF. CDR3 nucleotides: TGTGCCAGCAGCTTAAAGCCCCGAGGGAACGGCTACACCTTC.

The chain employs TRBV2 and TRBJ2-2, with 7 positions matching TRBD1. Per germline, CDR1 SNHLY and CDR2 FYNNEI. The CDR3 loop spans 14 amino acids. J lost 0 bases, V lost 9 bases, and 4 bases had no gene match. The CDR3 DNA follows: TGTGCCAGTCGGGGACAGACGAACACCGGGGAGCTGTTTTTT. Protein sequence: CASRGQTNTGELFF.

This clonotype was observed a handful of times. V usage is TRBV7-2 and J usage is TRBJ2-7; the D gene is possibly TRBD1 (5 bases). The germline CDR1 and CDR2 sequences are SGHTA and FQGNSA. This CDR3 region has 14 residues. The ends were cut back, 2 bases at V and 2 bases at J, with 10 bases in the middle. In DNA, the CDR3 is TGTGCCAGCAGCTTATCTCAGGGTCCCTACGAGCAGTACTTC. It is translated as CASSLSQGPYEQYF.

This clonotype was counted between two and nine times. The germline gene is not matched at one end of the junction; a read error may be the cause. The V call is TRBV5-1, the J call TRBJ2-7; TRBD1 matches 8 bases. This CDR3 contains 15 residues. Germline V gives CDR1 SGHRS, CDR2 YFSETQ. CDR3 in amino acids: CASSLGQGDSYEQYF. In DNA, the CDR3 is TGTGCTAGCAGCTTAGGACAGGGCGACTCCTACGAGCAGTACTTC. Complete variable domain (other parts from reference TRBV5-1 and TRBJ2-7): KAGVTQTPRYLIKTRGQQVTLSCSPISGHRSVSWYQQTPGQGLQFLFEYFSETQRNKGNFPGRFSGRQFSNSRSEMNVSTLELGDSALYLCASSLGQGDSYEQYFGPGTRLTVT.

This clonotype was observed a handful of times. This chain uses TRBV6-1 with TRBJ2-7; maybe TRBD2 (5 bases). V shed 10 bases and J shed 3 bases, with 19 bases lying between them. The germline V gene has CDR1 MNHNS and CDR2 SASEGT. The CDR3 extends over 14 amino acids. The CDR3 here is CAINSGMEVYEQYF. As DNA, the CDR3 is TGTGCCATTAACTCGGGCATGGAGGTCTACGAGCAGTACTTC.

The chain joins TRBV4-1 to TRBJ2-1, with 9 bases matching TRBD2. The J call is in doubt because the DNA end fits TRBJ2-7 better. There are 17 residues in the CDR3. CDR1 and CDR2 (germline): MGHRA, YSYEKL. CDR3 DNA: TGCGCCAGCAGCCAGATGATTAGCGGGGGAACTCTCTACGAGCAGTACTTC. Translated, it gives CASSQMISGGTLYEQYF.

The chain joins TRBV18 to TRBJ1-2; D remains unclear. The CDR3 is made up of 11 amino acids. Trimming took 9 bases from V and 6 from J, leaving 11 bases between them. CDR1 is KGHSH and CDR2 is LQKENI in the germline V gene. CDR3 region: CARVRRNGYTF. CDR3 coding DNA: TGTGCCAGGGTTAGGAGGAATGGCTACACCTTC. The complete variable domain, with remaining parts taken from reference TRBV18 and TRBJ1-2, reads NAGVMQNPRHLVRRRGQEARLRCSPMKGHSHVYWYRQLPEEGLKFMVYLQKENIIDESGMPKERFSAEFPKEGPSILRIQQVVRGDSAAYFCARVRRNGYTFGSGTRLTVV.

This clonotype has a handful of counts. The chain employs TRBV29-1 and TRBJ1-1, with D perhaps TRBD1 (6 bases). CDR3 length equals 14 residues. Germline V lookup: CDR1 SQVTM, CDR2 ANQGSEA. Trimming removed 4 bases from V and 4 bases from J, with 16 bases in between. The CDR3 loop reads CSVGFSGGPTEAFF. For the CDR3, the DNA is TGCAGCGTTGGATTTTCGGGGGGCCCCACTGAAGCTTTCTTT.

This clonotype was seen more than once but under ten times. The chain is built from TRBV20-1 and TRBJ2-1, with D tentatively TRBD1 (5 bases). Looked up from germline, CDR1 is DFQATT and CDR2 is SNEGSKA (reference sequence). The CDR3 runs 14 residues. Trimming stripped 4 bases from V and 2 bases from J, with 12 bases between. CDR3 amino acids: CSANEWGAYNEQFF. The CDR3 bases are TGCAGTGCTAACGAGTGGGGCGCCTACAATGAGCAGTTCTTC.

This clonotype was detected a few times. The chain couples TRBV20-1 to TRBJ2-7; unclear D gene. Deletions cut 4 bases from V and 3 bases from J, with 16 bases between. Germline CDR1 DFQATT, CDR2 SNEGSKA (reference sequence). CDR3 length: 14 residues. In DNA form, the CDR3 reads TGCAGTGCTACGACTCGTGACCTCTACTACGAGCAGTACTTC. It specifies CSATTRDLYYEQYF.

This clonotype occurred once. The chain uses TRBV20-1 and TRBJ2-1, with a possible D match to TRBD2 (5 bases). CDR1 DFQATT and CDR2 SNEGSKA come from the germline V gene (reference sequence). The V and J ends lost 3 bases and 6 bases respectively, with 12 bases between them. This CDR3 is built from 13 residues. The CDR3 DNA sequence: TGCAGTGCTAGTGAGGCGGGCTTCAATGAGCAGTTCTTC. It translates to CSASEAGFNEQFF.

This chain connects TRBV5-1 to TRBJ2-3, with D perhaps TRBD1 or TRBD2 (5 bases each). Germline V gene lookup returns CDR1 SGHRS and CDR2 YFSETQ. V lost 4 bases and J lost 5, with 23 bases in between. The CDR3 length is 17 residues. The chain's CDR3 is CASSAQSGRVGGDTQYF. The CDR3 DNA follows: TGCGCCAGCAGCGCCCAGTCGGGCAGGGTTGGGGGAGATACGCAGTATTTT.

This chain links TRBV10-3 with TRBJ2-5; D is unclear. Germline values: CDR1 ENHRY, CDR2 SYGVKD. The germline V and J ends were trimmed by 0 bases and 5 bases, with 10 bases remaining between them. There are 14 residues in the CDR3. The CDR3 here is CAISESGRMETQYF. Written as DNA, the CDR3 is TGTGCCATCAGTGAGTCGGGCAGAATGGAGACCCAGTACTTC.

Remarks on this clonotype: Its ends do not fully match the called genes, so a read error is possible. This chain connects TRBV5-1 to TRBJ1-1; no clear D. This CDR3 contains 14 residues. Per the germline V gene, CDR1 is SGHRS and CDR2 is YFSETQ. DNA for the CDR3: TGTGCCAGCAGCTTAGGCGGGAGGAACACTGAAGCTTTCTTT. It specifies CASSLGGRNTEAFF.

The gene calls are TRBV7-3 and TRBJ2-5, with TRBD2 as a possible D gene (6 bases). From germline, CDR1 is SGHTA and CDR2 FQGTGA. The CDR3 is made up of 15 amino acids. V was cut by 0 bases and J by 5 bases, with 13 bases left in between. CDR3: CASSLTAGIGETQYF. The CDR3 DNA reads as TGTGCCAGCAGCTTAACTGCGGGGATCGGGGAGACCCAGTACTTC.

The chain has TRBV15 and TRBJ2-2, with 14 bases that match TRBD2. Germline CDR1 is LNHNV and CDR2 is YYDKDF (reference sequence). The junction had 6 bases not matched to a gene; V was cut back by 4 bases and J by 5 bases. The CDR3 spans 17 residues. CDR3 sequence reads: CATSKPGTSGSTGELFF. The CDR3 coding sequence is TGTGCCACCAGCAAACCCGGGACTAGCGGGAGTACCGGGGAGCTGTTTTTT.

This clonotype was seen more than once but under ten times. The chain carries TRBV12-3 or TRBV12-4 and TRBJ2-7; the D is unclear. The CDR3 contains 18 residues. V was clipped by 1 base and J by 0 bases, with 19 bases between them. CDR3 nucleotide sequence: TGTGCCAGCAGTTTAGAATGGCAGATCCCCACTCCCTCCTACGAGCAGTACTTC. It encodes CASSLEWQIPTPSYEQYF.

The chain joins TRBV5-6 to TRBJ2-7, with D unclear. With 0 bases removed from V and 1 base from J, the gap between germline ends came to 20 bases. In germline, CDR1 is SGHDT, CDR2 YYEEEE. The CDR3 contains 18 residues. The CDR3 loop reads CASSLAEALAFGSYEQYF. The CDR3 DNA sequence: TGTGCCAGCAGCTTGGCCGAGGCCTTGGCTTTCGGGTCCTACGAGCAGTACTTC.

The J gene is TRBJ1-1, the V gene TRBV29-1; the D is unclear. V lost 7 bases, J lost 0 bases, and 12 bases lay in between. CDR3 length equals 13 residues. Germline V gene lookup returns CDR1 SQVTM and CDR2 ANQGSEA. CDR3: CSAPRGVNTEAFF. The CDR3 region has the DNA TGCAGCGCTCCCCGGGGAGTGAACACTGAAGCTTTCTTT.

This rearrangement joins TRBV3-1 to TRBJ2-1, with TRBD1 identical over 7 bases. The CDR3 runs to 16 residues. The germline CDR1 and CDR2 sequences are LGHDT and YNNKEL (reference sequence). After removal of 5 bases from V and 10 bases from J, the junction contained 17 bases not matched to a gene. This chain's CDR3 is CASSDTGVTQPWEQFF. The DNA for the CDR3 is TGTGCCAGCAGCGATACAGGGGTGACGCAGCCATGGGAGCAGTTCTTC.

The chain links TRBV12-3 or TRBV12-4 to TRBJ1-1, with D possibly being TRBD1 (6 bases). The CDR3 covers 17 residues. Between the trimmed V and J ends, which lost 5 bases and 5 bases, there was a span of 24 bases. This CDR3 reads CASSLWVGGLRGTEAFF. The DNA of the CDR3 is TGTGCCAGCAGTCTATGGGTGGGGGGCTTACGGGGAACTGAAGCTTTCTTT.

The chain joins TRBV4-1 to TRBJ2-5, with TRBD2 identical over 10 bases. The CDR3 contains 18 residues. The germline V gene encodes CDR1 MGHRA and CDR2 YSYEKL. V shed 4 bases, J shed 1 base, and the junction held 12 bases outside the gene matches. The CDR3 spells CASSPLTGLAGVQETQYF. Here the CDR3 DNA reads TGCGCCAGCAGCCCCCTGACGGGGCTAGCGGGGGTCCAAGAGACCCAGTACTTC.

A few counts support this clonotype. The CDR3 region has the DNA TGCGCCAGCAGAGGAGCGGGAAGGAATCCAGATACGCAGTATTTT. This codes for CASRGAGRNPDTQYF. This chain connects TRBV5-1 to TRBJ2-3, with 7 bases identical to TRBD2. Trimming cost V 5 bases and J 4 bases; bases outside gene matches: 10. Germline CDR1 is SGHRS and CDR2 is YFSETQ. The CDR3 runs to 15 residues.

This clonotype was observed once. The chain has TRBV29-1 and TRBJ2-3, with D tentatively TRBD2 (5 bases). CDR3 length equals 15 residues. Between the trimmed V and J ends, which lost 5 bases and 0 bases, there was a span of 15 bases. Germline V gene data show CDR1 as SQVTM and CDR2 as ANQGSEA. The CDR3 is CSVRTGVASTDTQYF. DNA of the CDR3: TGCAGCGTTAGGACCGGGGTTGCTAGCACAGATACGCAGTATTTT.

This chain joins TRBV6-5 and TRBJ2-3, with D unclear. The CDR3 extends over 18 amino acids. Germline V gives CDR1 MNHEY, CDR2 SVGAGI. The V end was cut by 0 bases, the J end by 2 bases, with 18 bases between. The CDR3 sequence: CASSYSSTLTKPTDTQYF. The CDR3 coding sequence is TGTGCCAGCAGTTACTCGTCGACCCTTACGAAACCCACAGATACGCAGTATTTT.

The CDR3 DNA sequence: TGTGCCAGCAGCGGTAGAACCGGGACTAGCGGTTGGGGGACCCAGTACTTC. This sequence encodes CASSGRTGTSGWGTQYF. The chain employs TRBV7-9 and TRBJ2-5, with 11 bases lining up with TRBD2. The length of the CDR3 is 17 residues. The trim removed 5 bases at V and 7 bases at J, leaving 15 bases unmatched. Germline loops: CDR1 SEHNR, CDR2 FQNEAQ (reference sequence).